The present T cell receptor beta chain was sequenced within a study of blood T cell repertoires in COVID-19. For the study at large: Samples taken during acute and convalescent COVID-19 were collected in the United States, Italy and Spain. T cells, B-cell-depleted T cells, or PBMCs provided the cDNA or gDNA that served as material.

Original analysis: The assay estimated nucleated cells by amplifying reference gene primers. The method was immunoSEQ multiplex PCR; TCRdb's version includes in-frame clones alone and lacks a portion of them. That table supplies the V and J calls and clone size; D and trimming were determined from the DNA. The table records 150,000 to 200,000 clones, about 83% of them present only once. The V gene end was trimmed by 4 bases and the J gene end by 8 bases; junction bases not matched to a gene: 7. The CDR3 contains 16 residues. Germline V gene sequence: CDR1 PRHDT, CDR2 FYEKMQ (reference sequence). This receptor was taken from a man between 70 and 80 years old who had recovered from COVID-19. Sequencing used peripheral blood. The chain has TRBV13 and TRBJ2-2; TRBD2 aligns across 13 bases. The CDR3 loop reads CASSSGLAGIDGELFF. DNA of the CDR3: TGTGCCAGCAGCTCGGGACTAGCGGGGATTGATGGGGAGCTGTTTTTT. Filled out from reference TRBV13 and TRBJ2-2, the complete variable domain reads AAGVIQSPRHLIKEKRETATLKCYPIPRHDTVYWYQQGPGQDPQFLISFYEKMQSDKGSIPDRFSAQQFSDYHSELNMSSLELGDSALYFCASSSGLAGIDGELFFGEGSRLTVL.